This T cell receptor beta chain stems from a study of shared clonotypes between healthy human individuals. Profiling relied on immunoSEQ multiplex PCR, and the TCRdb table lists in-frame clones only, not all of them. The table records 2 million to 3 million clones, 80% to 95% of them present only once. The CDR3 contains 14 residues. Germline-derived CDR1 and CDR2 are ENHRY and SYGVKD. Germline trimming cut 6 bases from V and 4 bases from J; bases unmatched to any gene: 7. The sample holds a few counts of this clone. The clonotype originates from a young man in good health. Some clones in this sample may be carry-over from other donors' samples. The chain couples TRBV10-3 to TRBJ1-2; 8 nucleotides align to TRBD1. The sample was naive CD4+ T cells from PBMCs. Subset denoted: CD45RA+ positively selected. CDR3 nucleotide sequence: TGTGCCATCAGCTCGGACAGGGCTGCCTATGGCTACACCTTC. This codes for CAISSDRAAYGYTF.